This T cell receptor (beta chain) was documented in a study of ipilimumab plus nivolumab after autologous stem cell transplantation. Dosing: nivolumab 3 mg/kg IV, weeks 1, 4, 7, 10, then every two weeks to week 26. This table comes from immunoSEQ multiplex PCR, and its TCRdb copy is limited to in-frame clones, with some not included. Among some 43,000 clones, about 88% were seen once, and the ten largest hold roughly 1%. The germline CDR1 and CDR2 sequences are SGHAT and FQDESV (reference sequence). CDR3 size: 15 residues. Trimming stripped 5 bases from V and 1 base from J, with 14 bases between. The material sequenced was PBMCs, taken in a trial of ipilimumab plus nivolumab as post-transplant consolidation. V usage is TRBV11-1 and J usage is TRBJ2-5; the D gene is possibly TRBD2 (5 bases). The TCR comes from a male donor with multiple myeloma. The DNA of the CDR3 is TGTGCCAGCAGCCTCGCGGCGGGCAGCCAAGAGACCCAGTACTTC. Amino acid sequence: CASSLAAGSQETQYF. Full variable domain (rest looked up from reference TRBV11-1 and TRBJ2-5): EAEVAQSPRYKITEKSQAVAFWCDPISGHATLYWYRQILGQGPELLVQFQDESVVDDSQLPKDRFSAERLKGVDSTLKIQPAELGDSAMYLCASSLAAGSQETQYFGPGTRLLVL.